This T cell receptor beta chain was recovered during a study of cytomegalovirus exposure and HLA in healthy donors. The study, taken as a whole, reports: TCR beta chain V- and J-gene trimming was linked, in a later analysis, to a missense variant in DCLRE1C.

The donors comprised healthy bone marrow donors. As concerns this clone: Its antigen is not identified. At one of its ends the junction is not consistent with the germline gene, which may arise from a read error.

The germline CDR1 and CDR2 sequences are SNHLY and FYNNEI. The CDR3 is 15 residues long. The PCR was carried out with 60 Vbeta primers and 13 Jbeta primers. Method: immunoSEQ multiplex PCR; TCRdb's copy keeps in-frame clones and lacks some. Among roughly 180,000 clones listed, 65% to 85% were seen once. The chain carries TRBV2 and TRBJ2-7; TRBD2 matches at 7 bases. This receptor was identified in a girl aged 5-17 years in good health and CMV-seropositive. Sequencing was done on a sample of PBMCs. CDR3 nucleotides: TGTGCCAGCCAAGGGAGGGTAGGTTGGACCTACGGGCAGTACTTC. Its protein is CASQGRVGWTYGQYF.